This is a list of T cell receptor beta chains from one sample in a study. TCRdb re-analysed the 5' RACE reads in MiXCR, keeping a single row per CDR3 protein. Here the sample spans more than 55,000 distinct CDR3 sequences, more than 25% being singletons. The sample was tumor-infiltrating Tregs sorted from the breast tumor. These receptors all stem from a female donor with breast cancer. Both conserved end residues are part of each CDR3. Each record gives: clone size, J gene, D gene, V gene, CDR3 DNA, CDR3 protein. D genes are given only for firm matches. Size is stated for part of the rows, as once, few or many counts, or as a class when the clone is expanded.

few TRBJ2-3 TRBD2 TRBV3-1 TGTGCCAGCAGCCAATATACTAGCGGGAGTGGTACAGATACGCAGTATTTT CASSQYTSGSGTDTQYF
few TRBJ2-7 NA TRBV12-3/TRBV12-4 TGTGCCAGTCAGAGAGGGGGAAGCTCCTACGAGCAGTACTTC CASQRGGSSYEQYF
NA TRBJ1-3 NA TRBV7-2 TGTGCCAGCAGCTCGGACCCCCCGGGAAACACCATATATTTT CASSSDPPGNTIYF
few TRBJ2-3 NA TRBV7-2 TGTGCCAGCAGCTCAGGGGAAGTTACGCAGTATTTT CASSSGEVTQYF
NA TRBJ2-3 NA TRBV25-1 TGTGCCAGCAGTGACGGAGGTACGGATACGCAGTATTTT CASSDGGTDTQYF
NA TRBJ2-7 NA TRBV20-1 TGCAGTGCTAGAGTACCGGGACTTGGCGAGCAGTACTTC CSARVPGLGEQYF
NA TRBJ2-3 NA TRBV20-1 TGCAGTGCTAGATGGAATACAGCAGATACGCAGTATTTT CSARWNTADTQYF
few TRBJ2-7 TRBD2 TRBV25-1 TGTGCCAGCAGTGAATCTCGGACTAGCGGGAGTTACGAGCAGTACTTC CASSESRTSGSYEQYF
few TRBJ2-2 NA TRBV7-3 TGTGCCAGCAGCTTATCCCAGACCGGGGAGCTGTTTTTT CASSLSQTGELFF
many TRBJ2-1 NA TRBV6-1 TGTGCCAGCAGTGAAATAGGAGGAATCAATGAGCAGTTCTTC CASSEIGGINEQFF
many TRBJ1-5 TRBD1 TRBV20-1 TGCAGTGCTAGAGATACACAGGGGGGTGGACAGCCCCAGCATTTT CSARDTQGGGQPQHF
few TRBJ2-1 NA TRBV29-1 TGCAGCGTTGAAATAGGTTCCTACAATGAGCAGTTCTTC CSVEIGSYNEQFF
NA TRBJ1-4 NA TRBV4-3 TGCGCCAGCAGCCAAGCGGTCGGAACAGGGAGTGAAAAACTGTTTTTT CASSQAVGTGSEKLFF
many TRBJ1-2 NA TRBV5-1 TGCGCCAGCAGCTTGGACGAAGTATCCAGCTATGGCTACACCTTC CASSLDEVSSYGYTF
NA TRBJ2-1 NA TRBV3-1 TGTGCCAGCAGCCAAGAGCCCAGGCCCGTCCTCGATGAGCAGTTCTTC CASSQEPRPVLDEQFF
many TRBJ2-7 NA TRBV7-2 TGTGCCAGCAGCTTAGCAGGGGGTTCAACCTACGAGCAGTACTTC CASSLAGGSTYEQYF
few TRBJ2-1 TRBD2 TRBV12-3/TRBV12-4 TGTGCCAGCAGTTCCTTAGCGGCTCCGGGAGGTTACAATGAGCAGTTCTTC CASSSLAAPGGYNEQFF
few TRBJ2-5 TRBD2 TRBV4-2 TGTGCCAGCAGCCTCGGGACTAGCGGGAGCTTATCGATACAAGAGACCCAGTACTTC CASSLGTSGSLSIQETQYF
NA TRBJ1-2 NA TRBV4-1 TGCGCCAGCAGCCAAGTGGATCTCGGGTTAGCTGCGTTCTATGGCTACACCTTC CASSQVDLGLAAFYGYTF
NA TRBJ2-1 NA TRBV28 TGTGCCAGCAGTTTTGGGGCAGGCCTGGCGGACAATGAGCAGTTCTTC CASSFGAGLADNEQFF
NA TRBJ2-3 TRBD1 TRBV27 TGTGCCAGCAGTCCCGGACAGGGGGCTAGCACAGATACGCAGTATTTT CASSPGQGASTDTQYF
NA TRBJ1-3 NA TRBV4-2 TGTGCCAGCAGCCAAGGAGGTTCGAGCTCTGGAAACACCATATATTTT CASSQGGSSSGNTIYF
few TRBJ1-5 NA TRBV3-1 TGTGCCAGCAGCCAAGATCGACCGGGGAATCAGCCCCAGCATTTT CASSQDRPGNQPQHF
NA TRBJ2-1 NA TRBV3-1 TGTGCCAGCAGCCAGGGAGCGGATGAGCAGTTCTTC CASSQGADEQFF
few TRBJ2-5 NA TRBV7-8 TGTGCCAGCAGCGCAGGGACGAATCAAGAGACCCAGTACTTC CASSAGTNQETQYF
few TRBJ2-3 TRBD1 TRBV7-2 TGTGCCAGCAGCCGGGGACAGATAACAGATACGCAGTATTTT CASSRGQITDTQYF
few TRBJ1-1 NA TRBV7-3 TGTGCCAGCAGCTTGGTTTTGACGGCCCCCACTGAAGCTTTCTTT CASSLVLTAPTEAFF
few TRBJ1-1 TRBD1 TRBV29-1 TGCAGCGTAGATACAGGGGGTGGTGAAGCTTTCTTT CSVDTGGGEAFF
NA TRBJ2-2 NA TRBV6-6 TGTGCCAGCGCCCGGGGGCCCGGGGAGCTGTTTTTT CASARGPGELFF
NA TRBJ1-3 NA TRBV5-4 TGCGCCAGCAGCTCCGACAAGTCTGGAAACACCATATATTTT CASSSDKSGNTIYF
few TRBJ2-1 NA TRBV28 TGTGCCAGCAGTTTACCAGGGCGAGCCTACAATGAGCAGTTCTTC CASSLPGRAYNEQFF
NA TRBJ2-3 TRBD1 TRBV29-1 TGCAGCGTTGCCTGGACAGGGCGCGATACGCAGTATTTT CSVAWTGRDTQYF
few TRBJ2-3 NA TRBV6-2/TRBV6-3 TGTGCCAGCACCCTGAAGCGCACAGATACGCAGTATTTT CASTLKRTDTQYF
few TRBJ1-4 TRBD1 TRBV5-6 TGTGCCAGCAGCTTCGGACAGGGGAGTGAAAAACTGTTTTTT CASSFGQGSEKLFF
NA TRBJ1-3 NA TRBV12-3/TRBV12-4 TGTGCCAGCAGTTCTACCAGAAACACCATATATTTT CASSSTRNTIYF
NA TRBJ2-2 NA TRBV6-1 TGTGCCAGCATAAATTCTGTGTGGAACACCGGGGAGCTGTTTTTT CASINSVWNTGELFF
many TRBJ1-4 NA TRBV29-1 TGCAGCGTTGAGGGTCATGAGGAAAAACTGTTTTTT CSVEGHEEKLFF
NA TRBJ1-5 NA TRBV15 TGTGCCACCGCCCAGGGTCGTAGCAATCAGCCCCAGCATTTT CATAQGRSNQPQHF
many TRBJ2-7 NA TRBV20-1 TGCAGTGCTGGGGGGTCCTACGAGCAGTACTTC CSAGGSYEQYF
NA TRBJ2-3 NA TRBV12-3/TRBV12-4 TGTGCCAGCAGTTTAGTCGTTATATCCGATACGCAGTATTTT CASSLVVISDTQYF
NA TRBJ2-4 TRBD2 TRBV15 TGTGCCACCAGCAGACCACAGTGGGGACTAGCGGGGTCAACCAAAAACATTCAGTACTTC CATSRPQWGLAGSTKNIQYF
NA TRBJ1-4 NA TRBV5-1 TGCGCCAGCAGTCGAACCGGGACAAGGGGACGACTGTTTTTT CASSRTGTRGRLFF
many TRBJ1-6 TRBD1 TRBV5-5 TGTGCCAGCACCCCGCAACTGGACAGGGCTGCATCACCCCTCCACTTT CASTPQLDRAASPLHF
few TRBJ1-6 NA TRBV6-5 TGTGCCAGCAGTTACGATGGACGAACTTATAATTCACCCCTCCACTTT CASSYDGRTYNSPLHF
NA TRBJ2-5 TRBD2 TRBV20-1 TGCAGTGCTATCGTAGGACTAGCGGGAGAAGAGACCCAGTACTTC CSAIVGLAGEETQYF
once TRBJ1-1 NA TRBV12-3/TRBV12-4 TGTGCCAGCAGTTTAGCTCCAGCCGACACTGAAGCTTTCTTT CASSLAPADTEAFF
NA TRBJ1-1 NA TRBV20-1 TGCAGTGCTAGACCACTTGGGAACACTGAAGCTTTCTTT CSARPLGNTEAFF
many TRBJ2-1 TRBD2 TRBV20-1 TGCAGTGCCCACGGACTAGCGGGACTTGAGCAGTTCTTC CSAHGLAGLEQFF
NA TRBJ2-2 NA TRBV6-6 TGTGCCACGGGGAGGGGGCCGACCGGGGAGCTGTTTTTT CATGRGPTGELFF
few TRBJ1-2 NA TRBV2 TGTGCCAGCAGTGAAAGACAACAGGGCTACACCTTC CASSERQQGYTF
few TRBJ2-7 NA TRBV7-9 TGTGCCAGCAGCCCCCCGAGCTACGAGCAGTACTTC CASSPPSYEQYF
NA TRBJ2-1 TRBD1 TRBV4-3 TGCACCAGCAGCCAAGATACAGGGGGCTCCTACAATGAGCAGTTCTTC CTSSQDTGGSYNEQFF
few TRBJ1-1 NA TRBV25-1 TGTGCCAGCAGTGAACAGGGGAGGGCTGAAGCTTTCTTT CASSEQGRAEAFF